This T cell receptor (beta chain) was documented in a study of blood T cell repertoires in COVID-19. Study context: Material from acute and convalescent COVID-19 was sourced from the United States, Italy and Spain. The analysed material was cDNA or gDNA that came from T cells, B-cell-depleted T cells, or PBMCs.

Per the germline V gene, CDR1 is SGHRS and CDR2 is YFSETQ. The CDR3 consists of 17 residues. The V segment lost 3 bases and the J segment 7 bases; nucleotides outside the gene matches: 19. How the authors handled the data: Reference gene primer amplification in the assay estimated nucleated cell counts. Assay used: immunoSEQ multiplex PCR; TCRdb lists only in-frame clones, some missing. Clone size and V and J calls were adopted from that table, with D and trimming inferred from the DNA. This sample has about 130,000 clones, with roughly 87% found just once. The material sequenced was peripheral blood. This chain uses TRBV5-1 with TRBJ2-7; 7 nucleotides match TRBD1. The receptor was isolated from an elderly man with active or convalescent COVID-19. CDR3: CASSSSLRDSRVGEQYF. CDR3 nucleotide sequence: TGCGCCAGCAGCTCCTCACTCCGGGACAGTAGAGTAGGTGAGCAGTACTTC.